The following is a T cell receptor beta chain sequence with its context. Its antigen is as yet unknown. RNA transcripts were the template for amplifying TCR beta CDR3 regions. The HTBI set primed first-round TCR CDR3 RT-PCR. TCRdb re-called the multiplex PCR reads with MiXCR, one entry per CDR3 protein. The sample lists hundreds of thousands of distinct CDR3 sequences; approximately 15% were seen once. This CDR3 spans 12 amino acids. V lost 4 bases, J lost 8 bases, and 6 bases stayed unmatched. Germline V gives CDR1 DFQATT, CDR2 SNEGSKA (reference sequence). This specimen comes from a study of T cells in Graves' hyperthyroidism and ophthalmopathy. General study findings and limits: Also found in blood were most expanded thyroid clonotypes above 0.001.

The gene calls are TRBV20-1 and TRBJ1-1; 8 bases agree with TRBD1. This receptor was obtained from a woman between 25 and 40 years old with Graves' hyperthyroidism. The sample comprised blood. CDR3 amino acids: CSATSAGGEAFF. The CDR3 coding sequence is TGCAGTGCTACCTCGGCAGGGGGCGAAGCTTTCTTT.